A single sample gave rise to the 27 T cell receptor beta chains below, sequenced in a study of blood T cell repertoires in COVID-19. Clones were sequenced by immunoSEQ multiplex PCR, and TCRdb holds only the in-frame ones, with some missing. The data contain 150,000 to 250,000 clones, approximately 83% of them singletons. The sample taken for sequencing was PBMCs or T cells enriched from blood (not recorded which). These receptors were taken from a man between 35 and 55 years old who had recovered from COVID-19.

The rearrangement links TRBV7-9 to TRBJ2-3; TRBD1 matches at 8 bases. V was pared by 5 bases and J by 3 bases, with 13 bases of the junction left unmatched. The CDR3 extends over 17 amino acids. Germline loops: CDR1 SEHNR, CDR2 FQNEAQ (reference sequence). The CDR3 sequence: CASSHGQGRQITDTQYF. As DNA, the CDR3 is TGTGCCAGCAGCCATGGACAGGGACGACAAATTACAGATACGCAGTATTTT.

This clone has just one count. The chain recombines TRBV9 with TRBJ2-3; 9 nucleotides line up with TRBD2. J lost 2 bases, V lost 4 bases, and 8 bases had no gene match. CDR1 is SGDLS, CDR2 YYNGEE, per germline. The CDR3 loop spans 16 amino acids. In DNA form, the CDR3 reads TGTGCCAGCAGCTTTAGCGGGGGCGGCTACACAGATACGCAGTATTTT. It specifies CASSFSGGGYTDTQYF.

This chain uses TRBV4-1 with TRBJ1-4; possible D gene TRBD1, 6 bases. V gave up 4 bases and J gave up 0 bases, with 12 bases separating them. The CDR3 length is 16 residues. CDR1 is MGHRA, CDR2 YSYEKL, per germline. Written as DNA, the CDR3 is TGCGCCAGCAGCCTCAGGGGTCTTGCAACTAATGAAAAACTGTTTTTT. Protein sequence: CASSLRGLATNEKLFF.

J is TRBJ1-6 and V is TRBV4-1; possibly TRBD1 for D (6 bases). V lost 1 base to trimming and J lost 8 bases, with 12 bases between them. The CDR3 loop spans 15 amino acids. CDR1 is MGHRA, CDR2 YSYEKL, per germline. The CDR3 DNA reads as TGCGCCAGCAGCCAAGTTGGAGAGGGGGATTCACCCCTCCACTTT. This translates into CASSQVGEGDSPLHF.

This clone was detected only once. The junction departs from germline at one end; a sequencing error may be responsible. The J gene is TRBJ1-1, the V gene TRBV5-1; D might be TRBD1 (5 bases). In germline, CDR1 is SGHRS, CDR2 YFSETQ. The CDR3 consists of 15 residues. CDR3 protein: CASSSMGRENTGAFF. The CDR3 bases are TGCGCCAGCAGCTCGATGGGACGGGAGAACACTGGAGCTTTCTTT.

The chain is built from TRBV3-1 (or the pseudogene TRBV3-2) and TRBJ1-1, with TRBD1 matching 7 bases. The CDR3 runs 13 residues. The V segment lost 6 bases and the J segment 6 bases; nucleotides outside the gene matches: 7. From germline, CDR1 is LGHDT and CDR2 YNNKEL (reference sequence). The CDR3 loop reads CASSPRQGAEAFF. DNA for the CDR3: TGTGCCAGCAGTCCCAGACAGGGCGCTGAAGCTTTCTTT.

This CDR3 is CASSRGQGASQPQHF. CDR3 DNA sequence: TGTGCCAGCTCACGGGGACAGGGGGCGAGTCAGCCCCAGCATTTT. The chain joins TRBV18 to TRBJ1-5, with 12 bases that match TRBD1. The J segment lost 6 bases and the V segment lost 4 bases, leaving 4 bases of the junction unmatched. CDR3 length equals 15 residues. Germline loops: CDR1 KGHSH, CDR2 LQKENI.

The V gene is TRBV19, the J gene TRBJ1-2; D remains ambiguous. This CDR3 has 14 amino acids. Trimming stripped 6 bases from V and 0 bases from J, with 11 bases between. CDR1 is LNHDA and CDR2 is SQIVND in the germline V gene (reference sequence). CDR3: CASSNREANYGYTF. DNA for the CDR3: TGTGCCAGTAGCAACAGAGAAGCTAACTATGGCTACACCTTC.

The chain recombines TRBV5-6 with TRBJ1-1; no clear D gene. Germline CDR1 and CDR2: SGHDT and YYEEEE. Trimming removed 1 base from V and 5 bases from J, with 12 bases in between. The CDR3 extends over 14 amino acids. The CDR3: CASSLLFSGTEAFF. The CDR3 DNA is TGTGCCAGCAGCTTGCTTTTTTCGGGTACTGAAGCTTTCTTT.

The chain couples TRBV7-8 to TRBJ1-3; the D is unclear. The germline CDR1 and CDR2 sequences are SGHVS and FQNEAQ. The ends were cut back, 7 bases at V and 1 base at J, with 17 bases in the middle. The CDR3 length is 16 residues. In DNA, the CDR3 is TGTGCCAGCACCCTTCAGAGGTTTCCTTCTGGAAACACCATATATTTT. This codes for CASTLQRFPSGNTIYF.

In the case of this clone: The junction departs from germline at one end; a sequencing error may be responsible. This chain joins TRBV9 and TRBJ1-5, with D possibly TRBD1 on 6 matching bases. There are 13 residues in the CDR3. Germline CDR1 is SGDLS and CDR2 is YYNGEE. This CDR3 is CASSLQGNRPQHF. The CDR3 DNA follows: TGTGCCAGCAGCTTACAGGGTAATCGGCCCCAGCATTTT. Filled out from reference TRBV9 and TRBJ1-5, the complete variable domain reads DSGVTQTPKHLITATGQRVTLRCSPRSGDLSVYWYQQSLDQGLQFLIQYYNGEERAKGNILERFSAQQFPDLHSELNLSSLELGDSALYFCASSLQGNRPQHFGDGTRLSIL.

Here the CDR3 DNA reads TGTGCCAGCAGCCCACGACAGGCTTATTCACCCCTCCACTTT. Amino acid sequence: CASSPRQAYSPLHF. The V gene is TRBV7-2, the J gene TRBJ1-6; D perhaps matches TRBD1 (6 bases). Deletions cut 5 bases from V and 8 bases from J, with 13 bases between. The CDR3 length is 14 residues. In germline, CDR1 is SGHTA, CDR2 FQGNSA.

This sequence joins TRBV3-1 (or the pseudogene TRBV3-2) and TRBJ2-3, with 9 bases matching TRBD1. V shed 3 bases, J shed 2 bases, and the junction held 9 bases outside the gene matches. In germline, CDR1 is LGHDT, CDR2 YNNKEL (reference sequence). The CDR3 loop spans 17 amino acids. CDR3 coding DNA: TGTGCCAGCAGCCACCTGGGACAGGGTCCTATCACAGATACGCAGTATTTT. Protein product: CASSHLGQGPITDTQYF.

The gene calls are TRBV6-2 or TRBV6-3 and TRBJ1-1, with D perhaps TRBD1 (5 bases). CDR1 is MNHEY, CDR2 SVGEGT, per germline. The V end was cut by 6 bases, the J end by 0 bases, with 14 bases between. The CDR3 length is 15 residues. CDR3 protein: CASSPPGGMNTEAFF. The CDR3 DNA reads as TGTGCCAGCAGCCCCCCCGGGGGGATGAACACTGAAGCTTTCTTT.

The rearrangement links TRBV7-9 to TRBJ1-2; no reliable D call. The germline CDR1 and CDR2 sequences are SEHNR and FQNEAQ (reference sequence). The CDR3 sequence is 15 residues long. The ends were cut back, 2 bases at V and 2 bases at J, with 12 bases in the middle. For the CDR3, the DNA is TGTGCCAGCAGCTTATCCAATAGCAGAAACTATGGCTACACCTTC. Amino acid sequence: CASSLSNSRNYGYTF.

CDR3 residues: CASSEMGTATDTQYF. CDR3 DNA sequence: TGTGCCAGCAGTGAGATGGGGACAGCCACAGATACGCAGTATTTT. The rearrangement links TRBV2 to TRBJ2-3; 7 bases line up with TRBD1. J was trimmed by 2 bases and V by 3 bases; bases with no gene match: 5. CDR3 length: 15 amino acids. Germline values: CDR1 SNHLY, CDR2 FYNNEI.

This clone was counted between two and nine times. This rearrangement joins TRBV15 to TRBJ1-2, with TRBD1 matching over 8 bases. Trimming removed 3 bases from V and 8 bases from J; junction bases left unmatched: 8. Germline V gene lookup returns CDR1 LNHNV and CDR2 YYDKDF (reference sequence). The CDR3 contains 14 residues. The CDR3 is CATSSEDRVGGYTF. The CDR3 bases are TGTGCCACCAGCAGTGAGGACAGGGTCGGCGGCTACACCTTC.

The genes are TRBV2 and TRBJ1-2; D may be TRBD1 (6 bases). The CDR3 totals 14 residues. CDR1 and CDR2 (germline): SNHLY, FYNNEI. The V end lost 4 bases, the J end lost 3 bases, and 12 bases lay between the germline ends. The CDR3 bases are TGTGCCAGCAGTGCGGCGGGGGGCGACTATGGCTACACCTTC. This gives the protein CASSAAGGDYGYTF.

The V call is TRBV6-5, the J call TRBJ1-5, with 7 nucleotides matching TRBD1. The germline CDR1 and CDR2 sequences are MNHEY and SVGAGI. V shed 6 bases and J 7 bases; nucleotides not matched to a gene: 6. The CDR3 covers 13 residues. The CDR3 region is CASRRQGEQPQHF. CDR3 sequence (DNA): TGTGCCAGCAGACGACAGGGTGAACAGCCCCAGCATTTT.

This chain connects TRBV7-2 to TRBJ1-6; D not resolved. Germline loops: CDR1 SGHTA, CDR2 FQGNSA. With 1 base removed from V and 4 bases from J, the gap between germline ends came to 11 bases. The CDR3 consists of 16 residues. CDR3 nucleotides: TGTGCCAGCAGCTTAGAGGTGGGAGGGTATAATTCACCCCTCCACTTT. Translation: CASSLEVGGYNSPLHF.

The V and J genes are TRBV10-2 and TRBJ1-5, with 7 bases matching TRBD1. CDR1 WSHSY and CDR2 SAAADI come from the germline V gene. Trimming at V came to 2 bases and at J to 0 bases, leaving 4 bases not matched to a gene. The CDR3 is 16 residues long. The CDR3 DNA reads TGCGCCAGCAGTGAGCGCAGGGGGTATAGCAATCAGCCCCAGCATTTT. This encodes CASSERRGYSNQPQHF.

The table lists this clone with a few counts. This chain connects TRBV29-1 to TRBJ1-2, with unresolved D. This CDR3 is 11 amino acids long. Looked up from germline, CDR1 is SQVTM and CDR2 is ANQGSEA. The V gene lost 4 bases and the J gene lost 3 bases, with 6 bases spanning the gap. CDR3 protein: CSVGEHYGYTF. CDR3 nucleotides: TGCAGCGTTGGGGAGCACTATGGCTACACCTTC.

The chain couples TRBV5-1 to TRBJ2-3; 11 nucleotides match TRBD2. In germline, CDR1 is SGHRS, CDR2 YFSETQ. This CDR3 comprises 17 residues. V was clipped by 3 bases and J by 0 bases; unmatched bases: 6. The CDR3 region has the DNA TGCGCCAGCAGCTCTCAACTAGCGGGGGCCAGCACAGATACGCAGTATTTT. Amino acid sequence: CASSSQLAGASTDTQYF.

This clone was detected only a few times. This sequence joins TRBV11-1 and TRBJ1-1, with D hard to call. Germline V gives CDR1 SGHAT, CDR2 FQDESV (reference sequence). V lost 5 bases and J lost 1, with 8 bases in between. This CDR3 is built from 13 residues. The CDR3 sequence is CASSPPGNTEAFF. The CDR3 DNA reads as TGTGCCAGCAGCCCTCCGGGGAACACTGAAGCTTTCTTT.

V is TRBV9 and J is TRBJ1-3; 7 bases fit TRBD1. This CDR3 contains 15 residues. Losses at the gene ends were 4 bases for V and 8 bases for J; bases not matched to a gene: 12. CDR1 and CDR2 from the germline V gene are SGDLS and YYNGEE. The CDR3 region is CASSPQSTGSDTIYF. The DNA of the CDR3 is TGTGCCAGCAGCCCGCAGTCGACAGGGTCAGACACCATATATTTT.

The CDR3 DNA reads as TGTGCCAGCAGTTACCAAGCGGGGGGTGAATTTGAGCAGTACTTC. Translated, it gives CASSYQAGGEFEQYF. This sequence joins TRBV6-2 or TRBV6-3 and TRBJ2-7; 9 bases are shared with TRBD2. This CDR3 contains 15 residues. The V segment lost 2 bases and the J segment 7 bases; nucleotides outside the gene matches: 9. Germline CDR1 MNHEY, CDR2 SVGEGT.

Here the CDR3 reads CASSQEQNYGYTF. The CDR3 DNA follows: TGTGCCAGCAGCCAAGAACAGAACTATGGCTACACCTTC. V gene TRBV4-2 combines with J gene TRBJ1-2; no reliable D call. CDR1 LGHNA and CDR2 YNFKEQ come from the germline V gene. This CDR3 is 13 amino acids long. The V end was cut by 0 bases, the J end by 2 bases, with 4 bases between.